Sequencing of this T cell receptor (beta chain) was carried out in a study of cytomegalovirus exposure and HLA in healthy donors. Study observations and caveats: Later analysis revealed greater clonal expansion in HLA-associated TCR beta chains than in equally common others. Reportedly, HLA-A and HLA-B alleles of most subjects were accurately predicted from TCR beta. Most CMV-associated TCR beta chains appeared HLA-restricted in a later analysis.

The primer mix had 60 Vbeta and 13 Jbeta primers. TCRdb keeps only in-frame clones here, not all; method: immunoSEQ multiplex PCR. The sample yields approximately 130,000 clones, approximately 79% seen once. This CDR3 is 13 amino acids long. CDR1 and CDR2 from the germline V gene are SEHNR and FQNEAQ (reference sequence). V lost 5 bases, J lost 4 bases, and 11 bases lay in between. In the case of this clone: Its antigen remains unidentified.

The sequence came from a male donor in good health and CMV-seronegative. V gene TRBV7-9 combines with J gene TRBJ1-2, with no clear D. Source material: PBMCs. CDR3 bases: TGTGCCAGCAGCCAGGAGGGATTCTATGGCTACACCTTC. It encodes CASSQEGFYGYTF.